Sequencing of this T cell receptor (beta chain) was carried out in a study of vaccination and CD4 T cells after COVID-19. Noted treatment: approximately nine-day PBMC culture with coronavirus spike peptide pools or control peptides (ViraFEST assay). It was after roughly nine days of culture that CD4+ T cells were isolated by negative selection. A note on this clonotype: Its antigen remains unidentified.

The Oncomine TCR Beta short-read assay was applied to DNA of cultured CD4+ T cells. MiXCR was run by TCRdb on the PCR reads, yielding one entry per CDR3 protein. The profile shows around 3,900 distinct CDR3 sequences, about 20% of them singletons. This receptor was identified in a human donor who had recovered from COVID-19. The sequenced sample consisted of CD4+ T cells from blood, cultured in vitro.

The CDR3 loop reads CASSLGYGEQFF. In DNA, the CDR3 is TGTGCCAGCAGCTTGGGATACGGGGAGCAGTTCTTC. The chain combines TRBV11-3 with TRBJ2-1; D unresolved. Germline V gene lookup returns CDR1 SGHNT and CDR2 YENEEA. V was trimmed by 3 bases and J by 10 bases, leaving 10 bases between them. CDR3 length equals 12 residues.